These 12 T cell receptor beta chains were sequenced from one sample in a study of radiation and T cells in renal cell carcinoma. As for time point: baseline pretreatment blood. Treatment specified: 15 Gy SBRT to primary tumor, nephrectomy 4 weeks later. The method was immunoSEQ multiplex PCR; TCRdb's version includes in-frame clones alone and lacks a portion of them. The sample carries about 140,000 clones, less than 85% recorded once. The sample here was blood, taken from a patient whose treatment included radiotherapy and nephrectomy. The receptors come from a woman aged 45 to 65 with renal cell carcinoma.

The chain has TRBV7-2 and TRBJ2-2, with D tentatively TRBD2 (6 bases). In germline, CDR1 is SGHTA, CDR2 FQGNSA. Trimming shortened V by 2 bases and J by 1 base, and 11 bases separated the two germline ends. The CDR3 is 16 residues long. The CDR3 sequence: CASSLRSGENTGELFF. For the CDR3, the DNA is TGTGCCAGCAGCTTAAGGTCGGGGGAGAACACCGGGGAGCTGTTTTTT.

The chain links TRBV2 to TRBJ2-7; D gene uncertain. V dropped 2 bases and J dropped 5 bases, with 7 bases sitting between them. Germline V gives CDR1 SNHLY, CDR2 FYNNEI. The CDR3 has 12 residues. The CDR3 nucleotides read TGTGCCAGCAGTGAATCTGGAGACGAGCAGTACTTC. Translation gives CASSESGDEQYF.

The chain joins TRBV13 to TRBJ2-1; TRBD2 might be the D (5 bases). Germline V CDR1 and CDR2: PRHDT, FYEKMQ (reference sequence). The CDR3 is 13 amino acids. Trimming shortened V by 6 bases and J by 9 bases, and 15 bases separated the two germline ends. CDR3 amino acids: CASRAGPSREQFF. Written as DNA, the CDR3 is TGTGCCAGCAGGGCGGGCCCAAGCCGTGAGCAGTTCTTC.

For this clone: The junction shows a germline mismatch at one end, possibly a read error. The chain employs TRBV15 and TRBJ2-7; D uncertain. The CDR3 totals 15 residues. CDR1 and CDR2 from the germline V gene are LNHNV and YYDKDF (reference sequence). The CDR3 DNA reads TGTGCCACCAGCGGAGAAGGGTACCGCTCCTACGAGCAGTACTTC. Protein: CATSGEGYRSYEQYF.

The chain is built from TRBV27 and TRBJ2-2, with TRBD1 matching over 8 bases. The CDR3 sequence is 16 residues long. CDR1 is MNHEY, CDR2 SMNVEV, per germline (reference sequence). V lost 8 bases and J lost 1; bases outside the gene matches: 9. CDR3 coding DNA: TGTGCCAGCCAAGTTACGGGGACAGGGAACACCGGGGAGCTGTTTTTT. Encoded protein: CASQVTGTGNTGELFF.

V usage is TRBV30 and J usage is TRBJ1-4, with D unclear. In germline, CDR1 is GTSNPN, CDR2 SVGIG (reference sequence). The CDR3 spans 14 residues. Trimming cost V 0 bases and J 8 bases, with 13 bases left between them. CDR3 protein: CAWSVLSGREKLFF. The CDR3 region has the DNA TGTGCCTGGAGTGTTCTCTCTGGTCGGGAAAAACTGTTTTTT.

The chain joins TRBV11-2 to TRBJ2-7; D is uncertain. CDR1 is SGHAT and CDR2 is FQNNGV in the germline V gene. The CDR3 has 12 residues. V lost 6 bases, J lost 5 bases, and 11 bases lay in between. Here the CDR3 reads CASSPGYDEQYF. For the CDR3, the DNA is TGTGCCAGCAGTCCCGGTTATGACGAGCAGTACTTC.

The CDR3 region is CASRSFGTSHSPLHF. The CDR3 DNA sequence: TGTGCCAGCAGATCCTTCGGGACATCTCATTCACCCCTCCACTTT. The chain uses TRBV25-1 and TRBJ1-6; D perhaps matches TRBD1 (6 bases). CDR1 MGHDK and CDR2 SYGVNS come from the germline V gene. Trimming took 6 bases from V and 8 from J, leaving 17 bases between them. CDR3 length equals 15 residues.

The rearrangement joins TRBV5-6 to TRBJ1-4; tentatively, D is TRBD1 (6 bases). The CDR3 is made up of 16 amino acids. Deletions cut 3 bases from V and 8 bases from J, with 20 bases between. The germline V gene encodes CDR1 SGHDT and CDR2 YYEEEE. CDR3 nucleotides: TGTGCCAGCAGCTCCGGTGGGGGGGCGCAGCGAGAAAAACTGTTTTTT. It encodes CASSSGGGAQREKLFF.

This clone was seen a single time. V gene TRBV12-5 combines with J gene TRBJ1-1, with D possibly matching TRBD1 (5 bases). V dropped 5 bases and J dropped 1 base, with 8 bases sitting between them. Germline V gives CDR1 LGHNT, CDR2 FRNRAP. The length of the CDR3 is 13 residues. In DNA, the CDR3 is TGTGCTAGTGGTACGACAGAGAACACTGAAGCTTTCTTT. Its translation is CASGTTENTEAFF. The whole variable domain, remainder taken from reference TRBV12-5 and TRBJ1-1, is DARVTQTPRHKVTEMGQEVTMRCQPILGHNTVFWYRQTMMQGLELLAYFRNRAPLDDSGMPKDRFSAEMPDATLATLKIQPSEPRDSAVYFCASGTTENTEAFFGQGTRLTVV.

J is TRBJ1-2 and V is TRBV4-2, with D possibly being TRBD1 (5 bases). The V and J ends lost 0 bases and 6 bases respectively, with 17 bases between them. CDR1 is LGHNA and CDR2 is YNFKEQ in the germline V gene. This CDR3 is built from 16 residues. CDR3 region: CASSQDFGREGHGYTF. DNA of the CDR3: TGTGCCAGCAGCCAAGATTTTGGCAGGGAGGGTCATGGCTACACCTTC.

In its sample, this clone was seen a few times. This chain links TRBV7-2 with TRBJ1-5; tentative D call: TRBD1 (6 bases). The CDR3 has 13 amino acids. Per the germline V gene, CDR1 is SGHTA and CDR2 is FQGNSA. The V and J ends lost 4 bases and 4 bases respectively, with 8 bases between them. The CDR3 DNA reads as TGTGCCAGCAGCTCTACAGGGAATCAGCCCCAGCATTTT. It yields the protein CASSSTGNQPQHF.